This T cell receptor beta chain is from a study of OX40 agonist ivuxolimab in advanced cancers. Produced via immunoSEQ multiplex PCR; TCRdb's table is partial and in-frame only. The sample gives 75,000 to 100,000 clones, under 85% of which show up once; approximately 5% is in the top ten. The germline CDR1 and CDR2 sequences are KGHSH and LQKENI. CDR3 length: 13 amino acids. V was shortened by 3 bases and J by 0 bases, with 5 bases between the two germline ends. Points from the study as a whole: CD8+ T cells showed, on average, more clonal expansion than CD4+ cells.

In regard to this clone: The antigen remains unidentified.

The V call is TRBV18, the J call TRBJ1-1; no reliable D call. This specimen consisted of CD4+ or CD8+ T cells sorted from blood, obtained in a trial of the OX40 agonist ivuxolimab. This TCR was sampled from an adult with an advanced solid tumor such as melanoma, head and neck, liver or kidney cancer. This CDR3 reads CASSPGMNTEAFF. The CDR3 region has the DNA TGTGCCAGCTCACCCGGGATGAACACTGAAGCTTTCTTT.